Following are 29 T cell receptor beta chains from one sample sequenced in a study of blood T cell repertoires in COVID-19. The assay was immunoSEQ multiplex PCR, and TCRdb's table has in-frame clones only and misses some. The data contain tens of thousands of clones, approximately 89% of them singletons. The sequenced material came from peripheral blood. Receptors were obtained from a woman aged 80 or over with acute or convalescent COVID-19.

Here the CDR3 DNA reads TGTGCCAGCAGTGAAAGGACAGTGCATACGCAGTATTTT. Translating gives CASSERTVHTQYF. The genes are TRBV2 and TRBJ2-3; D is perhaps TRBD1 (6 bases). This CDR3 is built from 13 residues. Germline lookup yields CDR1 SNHLY and CDR2 FYNNEI. V gave up 2 bases and J gave up 7 bases, with 10 bases separating them.

This clone was counted a single time. The chain has TRBV2 and TRBJ2-5, with 8 bases matching TRBD2. V was clipped by 7 bases and J by 2 bases; unmatched bases: 6. The CDR3 is 14 amino acids. Germline assignment: CDR1 SNHLY and CDR2 FYNNEI. The CDR3 region is CASIHRGGQETQYF. As DNA, the CDR3 is TGTGCCAGCATCCATCGGGGGGGGCAAGAGACCCAGTACTTC.

The chain employs TRBV7-9 and TRBJ2-7; 7 nucleotides align to TRBD1. The V gene end was trimmed by 0 bases and the J gene end by 3 bases; junction bases not matched to a gene: 5. Germline lookup yields CDR1 SEHNR and CDR2 FQNEAQ (reference sequence). CDR3 length equals 15 residues. CDR3 nucleotide sequence: TGTGCCAGCAGCTTAGCGGCGGACAGGAACTACGAGCAGTACTTC. This sequence encodes CASSLAADRNYEQYF.

V gene TRBV30 combines with J gene TRBJ1-3; D ambiguous. The germline CDR1 and CDR2 sequences are GTSNPN and SVGIG (reference sequence). The CDR3 length is 11 residues. V lost 7 bases to trimming and J lost 2 bases, with 6 bases between them. The CDR3 sequence is CASRAGNTIYF. DNA for the CDR3: TGTGCCTCCCGTGCTGGAAACACCATATATTTT.

The V gene is TRBV3-1 (or the pseudogene TRBV3-2), the J gene TRBJ2-5, with D tentatively TRBD2 (7 bases). This CDR3 is built from 16 residues. The germline V and J ends were trimmed by 4 bases and 2 bases, with 17 bases remaining between them. Germline V gene data show CDR1 as LGHDT and CDR2 as YNNKEL (reference sequence). CDR3 bases: TGTGCCAGCAGCCTCCTGCGGGGGCGCAGACAAGAGACCCAGTACTTC. As protein: CASSLLRGRRQETQYF.

V and J are TRBV19 and TRBJ1-3; 12 nucleotides line up with TRBD1. The CDR3 has 20 amino acids. After removal of 5 bases from V and 0 bases from J, the junction contained 14 bases not matched to a gene. CDR1 and CDR2 (germline): LNHDA, SQIVND (reference sequence). In DNA form, the CDR3 reads TGTGCCAGTAGTTTTGAGCCCGGGACAGGGGGCTCAGGCTCTGGAAACACCATATATTTT. Its protein is CASSFEPGTGGSGSGNTIYF.

The chain is built from TRBV28 and TRBJ1-2; TRBD1 agrees at 7 bases. Germline CDR1 and CDR2: MDHEN and SYDVKM. V dropped 5 bases and J dropped 0; count of bases not matched to a gene: 6. This CDR3 contains 15 residues. In nucleotides, the CDR3 is TGTGCCAGCAGTCCAACAGGGGTTGCTAACTATGGCTACACCTTC. It yields the protein CASSPTGVANYGYTF.

This clone was seen a few times. Within the sample, other DNA sequences also encode this same CDR3. This sequence joins TRBV5-4 and TRBJ2-7, with TRBD1 identical over 7 bases. With V trimmed by 0 bases and J by 2 bases, 5 bases remained unmatched. This CDR3 is built from 15 residues. Germline V gives CDR1 SGHNT, CDR2 YYREEE (reference sequence). The CDR3 DNA sequence: TGTGCCAGCAGCTTGGACCGGGGACAGACCTACGAGCAGTACTTC. Translating it yields CASSLDRGQTYEQYF.

V and J are TRBV13 and TRBJ2-2; maybe TRBD2 (5 bases). The V end was cut by 1 base, the J end by 4 bases, with 16 bases between. The V gene's germline CDR1 is PRHDT and CDR2 FYEKMQ (reference sequence). The CDR3 spans 17 residues. The CDR3 nucleotides are TGTGCCAGCAGCTTAGTTGTCCGGGGTAGAAGCACCGGGGAGCTGTTTTTT. This gives the protein CASSLVVRGRSTGELFF.

This rearrangement joins TRBV6-6 to TRBJ1-1; D uncertain. V was clipped by 7 bases and J by 1 base, with 4 bases between them. The CDR3 extends over 11 amino acids. Germline values: CDR1 MNHNY, CDR2 SVGAGI (reference sequence). The chain's CDR3 is CASTRNTEAFF. Here the CDR3 DNA reads TGTGCCAGCACCCGGAACACTGAAGCTTTCTTT.

V gene TRBV5-1 combines with J gene TRBJ2-2; 9 bases match TRBD1. CDR1 SGHRS and CDR2 YFSETQ come from the germline V gene. The CDR3 spans 15 residues. After removal of 2 bases from V and 6 bases from J, the junction contained 5 bases not matched to a gene. CDR3: CASSFGTGSSGELFF. The CDR3 nucleotides are TGCGCCAGCAGCTTCGGGACAGGGTCGTCCGGGGAGCTGTTTTTT. Together with reference TRBV5-1 and TRBJ2-2, the CDR3 gives the full variable domain: KAGVTQTPRYLIKTRGQQVTLSCSPISGHRSVSWYQQTPGQGLQFLFEYFSETQRNKGNFPGRFSGRQFSNSRSEMNVSTLELGDSALYLCASSFGTGSSGELFFGEGSRLTVL.

The chain has TRBV5-1 and TRBJ1-4, with D uncertain. Germline CDR1 SGHRS, CDR2 YFSETQ. The ends were cut back, 5 bases at V and 5 bases at J, with 7 bases in the middle. This CDR3 is built from 12 residues. CDR3 coding DNA: TGCGCCAGCAGGTTTATGAATGAAAAACTGTTTTTT. Its protein is CASRFMNEKLFF. The full variable domain, in which reference TRBV5-1 and TRBJ1-4 provide the parts outside the CDR3, is KAGVTQTPRYLIKTRGQQVTLSCSPISGHRSVSWYQQTPGQGLQFLFEYFSETQRNKGNFPGRFSGRQFSNSRSEMNVSTLELGDSALYLCASRFMNEKLFFGSGTQLSVL.

The rearrangement uses TRBV1 and TRBJ2-2; the table's D call, TRBD2, was not checked against the DNA. TRBV1 is a known pseudogene. CDR3 length equals 19 residues. The CDR3 sequence: CTSSQDGLAGGRDTGELFF. The CDR3 nucleotides read TGCACCAGCAGCCAAGATGGATTAGCGGGGGGGCGAGACACCGGGGAGCTGTTTTTT.

The DNA of the CDR3 is TGCGCCAGCAGCCTGACTTCTCTGGAGACCCAGTACTTC. Its translation: CASSLTSLETQYF. The V gene is TRBV5-1, the J gene TRBJ2-5; D ambiguous. The CDR3 totals 13 residues. Trimming pared 4 bases from V and 5 bases from J, leaving 12 bases between. Germline V gene sequence: CDR1 SGHRS, CDR2 YFSETQ.

This clone was counted only a few times. The chain has TRBV5-1 and TRBJ2-2; D not resolved. The CDR3 has 15 amino acids. Germline V gives CDR1 SGHRS, CDR2 YFSETQ. The germline V and J ends were trimmed by 0 bases and 0 bases, with 6 bases remaining between them. This CDR3 reads CASSLVSANTGELFF. CDR3 nucleotide sequence: TGCGCCAGCAGCTTGGTCAGCGCGAACACCGGGGAGCTGTTTTTT.

The chain carries TRBV3-1 (or the pseudogene TRBV3-2) and TRBJ2-3; 7 bases match TRBD1. With 5 bases clipped from V and 6 bases from J, the junction kept 5 bases outside the gene matches. The germline gives CDR1 LGHDT, CDR2 YNNKEL (reference sequence). The CDR3 length is 13 residues. The CDR3 bases are TGTGCCAGCAGCACAGGGGCCATTGATACGCAGTATTTT. This codes for CASSTGAIDTQYF.

J is TRBJ2-2 and V is TRBV5-1; 7 bases align to TRBD1. This CDR3 contains 15 residues. Per germline, CDR1 SGHRS and CDR2 YFSETQ. V lost 5 bases, J lost 0 bases, and 4 bases stayed unmatched. CDR3 sequence: CASRPGTANTGELFF. The DNA of the CDR3 is TGCGCCAGCAGACCCGGGACAGCGAACACCGGGGAGCTGTTTTTT.

This clone was seen a few times. The chain combines TRBV5-1 with TRBJ2-2, with TRBD2 matching over 8 bases. Germline CDR1 reads SGHRS; CDR2 reads YFSETQ. The CDR3 is 15 amino acids. V shed 4 bases, J shed 7 bases, and the junction held 9 bases outside the gene matches. CDR3 region: CASSPGGAFGGELFF. The CDR3, as DNA: TGCGCCAGCAGCCCCGGGGGGGCCTTCGGCGGGGAGCTGTTTTTT.

The CDR3 sequence: CASSLGGVITDTQYF. CDR3 nucleotide sequence: TGTGCCAGCAGTCTCGGGGGGGTGATTACAGATACGCAGTATTTT. The chain couples TRBV27 to TRBJ2-3, with 8 bases aligning to TRBD2. Trimming cost V 5 bases and J 3 bases; bases outside gene matches: 7. The CDR3 extends over 15 amino acids. Germline V CDR1 and CDR2: MNHEY, SMNVEV (reference sequence).

The chain recombines TRBV4-1 with TRBJ1-1; 8 bases are shared with TRBD1. CDR3 length equals 15 residues. After removal of 0 bases from V and 3 bases from J, the junction contained 3 bases not matched to a gene. The germline V gene has CDR1 MGHRA and CDR2 YSYEKL. The CDR3: CASSQETGVYTEAFF. For the CDR3, the DNA is TGCGCCAGCAGCCAAGAGACAGGGGTATACACTGAAGCTTTCTTT.

This clone appeared once. The J gene is TRBJ1-2, the V gene TRBV5-4; the match to TRBD1 covers 7 bases. The CDR3 runs 16 residues. Germline trimming cut 0 bases from V and 1 base from J; bases unmatched to any gene: 6. Germline V CDR1 and CDR2: SGHNT, YYREEE (reference sequence). Here the CDR3 reads CASSLASGQHNYGYTF. In DNA form, the CDR3 reads TGTGCCAGCAGCTTGGCTTCGGGACAGCATAACTATGGCTACACCTTC.

V and J are TRBV4-2 and TRBJ2-3; TRBD1 aligns across 8 bases. Germline-derived CDR1 and CDR2 are LGHNA and YNFKEQ. CDR3 length: 18 amino acids. Trimming removed 1 base from V and 6 bases from J; junction bases left unmatched: 15. The CDR3 loop reads CASSQGVGPAGGGDTQYF. CDR3 DNA: TGTGCCAGCAGCCAAGGCGTGGGGCCGGCAGGGGGCGGGGATACGCAGTATTTT.

This clone was observed once. This chain connects TRBV20-1 to TRBJ1-1; D is ambiguous. Germline V lookup: CDR1 DFQATT, CDR2 SNEGSKA (reference sequence). The CDR3 is made up of 11 amino acids. The V end lost 7 bases, the J end lost 7 bases, and 13 bases lay between the germline ends. CDR3 region: CSGEDDIEAFF. The DNA of the CDR3 is TGCAGTGGGGAGGATGACATTGAAGCTTTCTTT.

This clone showed up just a few times. This CDR3 reads CSASEGRVSAGANVLTF. The CDR3 DNA follows: TGCAGTGCTAGTGAGGGCAGGGTATCTGCTGGGGCCAACGTCCTGACTTTC. The gene calls are TRBV20-1 and TRBJ2-6; D is perhaps TRBD1 or TRBD2 (5 bases each). V lost 3 bases to trimming and J lost 2 bases, with 17 bases between them. The CDR3 spans 17 residues. Germline CDR1 DFQATT, CDR2 SNEGSKA (reference sequence).

This clone was seen a few times. V is TRBV19 and J is TRBJ2-2; a possible D gene is TRBD1 (6 bases). The CDR3 covers 13 residues. Germline CDR1 reads LNHDA; CDR2 reads SQIVND (reference sequence). V was clipped by 9 bases and J by 4 bases, with 12 bases between them. The CDR3 is CASNKGVTGELFF. The CDR3 nucleotides read TGTGCCAGCAATAAGGGGGTCACCGGGGAGCTGTTTTTT.

This clone was picked up one time. The CDR3 DNA reads as TGTGCCAGCAGCCAAGATCGAAGGACAGGCTCCTACGAGCAGTACTTC. Translation: CASSQDRRTGSYEQYF. V and J are TRBV3-1 (or the pseudogene TRBV3-2) and TRBJ2-7; the match to TRBD1 covers 7 bases. Germline trimming cut 0 bases from V and 0 bases from J; bases unmatched to any gene: 5. The CDR3 has 16 amino acids. Germline CDR1 and CDR2: LGHDT and YNNKEL (reference sequence).

This sequence joins TRBV6-5 and TRBJ2-2; 10 nucleotides agree with TRBD2. Germline values: CDR1 MNHEY, CDR2 SVGAGI. The CDR3 length is 15 residues. J was trimmed by 0 bases and V by 8 bases; bases with no gene match: 3. The CDR3 region is CASGSGGSNTGELFF. The CDR3 region has the DNA TGTGCCAGCGGTAGCGGGGGGTCGAACACCGGGGAGCTGTTTTTT.

The chain is built from TRBV29-1 and TRBJ1-2; 12 bases are a match to TRBD1. This CDR3 region has 13 residues. Germline CDR1 and CDR2: SQVTM and ANQGSEA. Losses at the gene ends were 3 bases for V and 4 bases for J; bases not matched to a gene: 0. In nucleotides, the CDR3 is TGCAGCGTTGAGGGACAGGGGGCCTATGGCTACACCTTC. This translates into CSVEGQGAYGYTF.

This sequence joins TRBV28 and TRBJ1-6; 10 bases map to TRBD1. J lost 8 bases, V lost 5 bases, and 9 bases had no gene match. The V gene's germline CDR1 is MDHEN and CDR2 SYDVKM. The CDR3 contains 16 residues. Written as DNA, the CDR3 is TGTGCCAGCAGTGCGTGGACAGGGGGAGGTCATTCACCCCTCCACTTT. Its protein is CASSAWTGGGHSPLHF. Drawing the rest from reference TRBV28 and TRBJ1-6, the complete variable domain is DVKVTQSSRYLVKRTGEKVFLECVQDMDHENMFWYRQDPGLGLRLIYFSYDVKMKEKGDIPEGYSVSREKKERFSLILESASTNQTSMYLCASSAWTGGGHSPLHFGNGTRLTVT.